Shown below are 10 T cell receptor beta chains from a single sample sequenced in a study of a mutant IDH1 vaccine in newly diagnosed glioma. Noted time point: week 5, during vaccination. In the vaccine, a single dose held 300 ug of the mutant IDH1 20-mer peptide, along with topical imiquimod. Only in-frame clones appear in the TCRdb table, and some are missing; sequencing was by immunoSEQ multiplex PCR. The data contain around 51,000 clones, about 77% of them singletons. For these receptors, no antigen is known. Source: PBMCs, taken from a glioma patient whose treatment included an IDH1 peptide vaccine. Receptor source: a woman aged 40 to 55 with glioma.

The chain joins TRBV5-6 to TRBJ1-5; 9 bases are a match to TRBD1. The CDR3 covers 15 residues. V gave up 3 bases and J gave up 2 bases; unmatched junction bases: 3. Germline CDR1 is SGHDT and CDR2 is YYEEEE. The CDR3 loop reads CASSSDRGGNQPQHF. CDR3 bases: TGTGCCAGCAGCTCCGACAGGGGGGGCAATCAGCCCCAGCATTTT.

This clone was counted a few times. This chain joins TRBV5-6 and TRBJ1-1; D gene uncertain. V was cut by 0 bases and J by 11 bases, with 11 bases left in between. This CDR3 region has 12 residues. The germline CDR1 and CDR2 sequences are SGHDT and YYEEEE. CDR3 residues: CASSLVGVWAFF. CDR3 in DNA: TGTGCCAGCAGCTTGGTTGGGGTTTGGGCTTTCTTT. The complete variable domain, with remaining parts taken from reference TRBV5-6 and TRBJ1-1, reads DAGVTQSPTHLIKTRGQQVTLRCSPKSGHDTVSWYQQALGQGPQFIFQYYEEEERQRGNFPDRFSGHQFPNYSSELNVNALLLGDSALYLCASSLVGVWAFFGQGTRLTVV.

The chain joins TRBV4-1 to TRBJ1-1; 7 bases match TRBD1. V trimming: 4 bases; J trimming: 1 base; junction bases outside the gene matches: 6. The germline V gene encodes CDR1 MGHRA and CDR2 YSYEKL. CDR3 length: 15 residues. CDR3 nucleotides: TGCGCCAGCAGCCGCGACAGGGCAAGGAACACTGAAGCTTTCTTT. Amino acids: CASSRDRARNTEAFF.

The rearrangement uses TRBV5-1 and TRBJ1-2; D possibly corresponds to TRBD1 (5 bases). Deletions cut 5 bases from V and 4 bases from J, with 12 bases between. The CDR3 is made up of 13 amino acids. The germline V gene has CDR1 SGHRS and CDR2 YFSETQ. CDR3: CASRRDGSYGYTF. The CDR3, as DNA: TGCGCCAGCAGACGGGACGGCTCCTATGGCTACACCTTC.

This clone has just one count. The V gene is TRBV19, the J gene TRBJ1-6, with TRBD1 identical over 7 bases. This CDR3 has 14 amino acids. V lost 4 bases to trimming and J lost 13 bases; unmatched junction nucleotides: 10. Germline-derived CDR1 and CDR2 are LNHDA and SQIVND (reference sequence). For the CDR3, the DNA is TGTGCCAGTAGTAACCGGGACAGTAGAATCCCCCTCCACTTT. This gives the protein CASSNRDSRIPLHF.

The J gene is TRBJ2-2, the V gene TRBV9; no firm D call. Trimming removed 1 base from V and 1 base from J, with 8 bases in between. This CDR3 spans 15 amino acids. The germline V gene encodes CDR1 SGDLS and CDR2 YYNGEE. In DNA form, the CDR3 reads TGTGCCAGCAGCGTACCGGACGGGAACACCGGGGAGCTGTTTTTT. Protein sequence: CASSVPDGNTGELFF.

The chain joins TRBV9 to TRBJ1-4; D is perhaps TRBD1 (5 bases). The CDR3 spans 12 residues. V was shortened by 2 bases and J by 13 bases, with 12 bases between the two germline ends. In germline, CDR1 is SGDLS, CDR2 YYNGEE. DNA for the CDR3: TGTGCCAGCAGCGTGGGGGGGGAAGTACTGTTTTTT. This gives the protein CASSVGGEVLFF. The full variable domain, in which reference TRBV9 and TRBJ1-4 provide the parts outside the CDR3, is DSGVTQTPKHLITATGQRVTLRCSPRSGDLSVYWYQQSLDQGLQFLIQYYNGEERAKGNILERFSAQQFPDLHSELNLSSLELGDSALYFCASSVGGEVLFFGSGTQLSVL.

This clone was picked up a small number of times. The chain carries TRBV27 and TRBJ1-1; maybe TRBD1 (6 bases). The germline V gene has CDR1 MNHEY and CDR2 SMNVEV (reference sequence). Trimming took 6 bases from V and 3 from J, leaving 11 bases between them. The CDR3 totals 13 residues. Here the CDR3 reads CASSRGPYTEAFF. The CDR3, as DNA: TGTGCCAGCAGCAGGGGACCCTACACTGAAGCTTTCTTT.

V gene TRBV6-5 combines with J gene TRBJ1-3; D ambiguous. The length of the CDR3 is 15 residues. Deletions cut 3 bases from V and 4 bases from J, with 13 bases between. Per germline, CDR1 MNHEY and CDR2 SVGAGI. CDR3: CASSYGRTGGNTIYF. In DNA, the CDR3 is TGTGCCAGCAGTTATGGTCGGACGGGCGGAAACACCATATATTTT.

The rearrangement joins TRBV6-1 to TRBJ2-2, with unresolved D. Trimming took off 6 bases at V and 1 base at J, with 9 bases between the two ends. Germline V gene sequence: CDR1 MNHNS, CDR2 SASEGT. The CDR3 covers 14 residues. DNA for the CDR3: TGTGCCAGCAGAGACCAGGAGAACACCGGGGAGCTGTTTTTT. The encoded protein is CASRDQENTGELFF.